The sequence of this T cell receptor (beta chain) was determined in a study of shared clonotypes between healthy human individuals. Overall study findings and caveats: Clonotype sharing among donors likely depends on sequencing depth. Lower generation probabilities were found for non-shared clonotypes than for those shared by all four donors.

The CDR3 spans 13 residues. Germline CDR1 reads SGHAT; CDR2 reads FQDESV (reference sequence). V lost 1 base and J lost 2, with 6 bases in between. Positive CCR7 selection of CD45RO-negative cells yielded the naive CD8 cells, and terminally differentiated effector memory CD45RA+ cells were excluded. Those who donated were healthy HIV-negative adults, with no recent acute infections or vaccinations reported. As concerns this clone: Antigen: not known.

The method was immunoSEQ multiplex PCR; TCRdb's version includes in-frame clones alone and lacks a portion of them. This table holds about 2.1 million clones, about 94% found once. The receptor's source is a man in his late teens or twenties in good health. Some clones in this sample may be carry-over from other donors' samples. The chain combines TRBV11-1 with TRBJ2-7; no clear D. The sample taken for sequencing was naive CD8+ T cells from PBMCs. CDR3 protein: CASSLVRTYEQYF. DNA of the CDR3: TGTGCCAGCAGCTTAGTGAGGACCTACGAGCAGTACTTC.